These 26 T cell receptor beta chains were sequenced from one sample in a study of T cells in Graves' hyperthyroidism and ophthalmopathy. TCR beta CDR3 region amplification was performed from RNA transcripts. TCR CDR3 regions were first amplified by RT-PCR with HTBI primers. TCRdb ran MiXCR on the multiplex PCR reads and lists one entry per CDR3 protein. The repertoire holds 380,000 or so distinct CDR3 sequences, with 15% to 20% as singletons. The sequenced sample was blood. The receptors were gathered from a woman between 18 and 29 years old with Graves' hyperthyroidism.

This clonotype was seen repeatedly, ten times or more. The rearrangement links TRBV7-2 to TRBJ1-2, with D uncertain. The V gene's germline CDR1 is SGHTA and CDR2 FQGNSA. The CDR3 covers 15 residues. V lost 0 bases and J 2 bases, leaving 10 bases between the germline ends. CDR3 sequence: CASSLAPGGNYGYTF. In nucleotides, the CDR3 is TGTGCCAGCAGCTTAGCTCCGGGAGGGAACTATGGCTACACCTTC.

The CDR3 protein is CASNRLAELYQETQYF. In DNA form, the CDR3 reads TGTGCCAGCAACAGACTAGCGGAGCTGTACCAAGAGACCCAGTACTTC. The rearrangement uses TRBV6-1 and TRBJ2-5, with 9 bases fitting TRBD2. Trimming at V came to 7 bases and at J to 0 bases, leaving 9 bases not matched to a gene. The CDR3 has 16 amino acids. In germline, CDR1 is MNHNS, CDR2 SASEGT.

The chain is built from TRBV6-2 or TRBV6-3 and TRBJ2-4, with 16 bases that match TRBD2. Trimming took 5 bases from V and 2 from J; bases not matched to a gene: 18. The CDR3 has 22 amino acids. Germline values: CDR1 MNHEY, CDR2 SVGEGT. CDR3 DNA sequence: TGTGCCAGCAGTCGGGACAGGGCAGGGACTAGCGGGGGGGCCGGGTCCAAAAACATTCAGTACTTC. Amino acid sequence: CASSRDRAGTSGGAGSKNIQYF.

This clonotype came up a few times. The chain employs TRBV6-1 and TRBJ1-6; D might be TRBD1 (6 bases). The germline gives CDR1 MNHNS, CDR2 SASEGT. V lost 4 bases to trimming and J lost 8 bases, with 15 bases between them. The CDR3 is made up of 15 amino acids. DNA of the CDR3: TGTGCCAGCAGTGCCCCGGAGGGGGAGGATTCACCCCTCCACTTT. It encodes CASSAPEGEDSPLHF.

This clonotype was recorded many times. This chain uses TRBV19 with TRBJ2-5, with D unresolved. This CDR3 is built from 13 residues. The V end lost 4 bases, the J end lost 4 bases, and 10 bases lay between the germline ends. Per the germline V gene, CDR1 is LNHDA and CDR2 is SQIVND (reference sequence). The CDR3 coding sequence is TGTGCCAGTAGTAAGGGCAGTCCAGAGACCCAGTACTTC. This codes for CASSKGSPETQYF. Full variable domain (missing parts from reference TRBV19 and TRBJ2-5): DGGITQSPKYLFRKEGQNVTLSCEQNLNHDAMYWYRQDPGQGLRLIYYSQIVNDFQKGDIAEGYSVSREKKESFPLTVTSAQKNPTAFYLCASSKGSPETQYFGPGTRLLVL.

Comments on this clonotype: A much larger clone lies one base from this, so it may be a read error. The chain combines TRBV28 with TRBJ1-5, with no clear D. The CDR3 extends over 12 amino acids. Germline loops: CDR1 MDHEN, CDR2 SYDVKM. The CDR3 coding sequence is TGTGCCAGCAGTTCCGGGTTTCAGCCCCAGCAGTTT. It specifies CASSSGFQPQQF.

This clonotype was recorded many times. This sequence joins TRBV6-5 and TRBJ2-7, with D unclear. The CDR3 contains 12 residues. V lost 6 bases, J lost 2 bases, and 8 bases lay in between. Germline assignment: CDR1 MNHEY and CDR2 SVGAGI. CDR3 nucleotides: TGTGCCAGCAGGCAGTTTCCCTACGAGCAGTACTTC. Encoded protein: CASRQFPYEQYF.

This clonotype was recorded many times. The rearrangement uses TRBV30 and TRBJ1-2, with a weak D call TRBD1 (5 bases). Trimming took 0 bases from V and 3 from J, leaving 5 bases between them. The V gene's germline CDR1 is GTSNPN and CDR2 SVGIG (reference sequence). This CDR3 contains 12 residues. The CDR3 spells CAWSVQDYGYTF. The CDR3 DNA reads TGTGCCTGGAGTGTACAGGACTATGGCTACACCTTC.

The chain joins TRBV5-6 to TRBJ1-2; D unclear. Trimming cost V 3 bases and J 3 bases, with 9 bases left between them. Germline V gene data show CDR1 as SGHDT and CDR2 as YYEEEE. CDR3 length equals 13 residues. The CDR3 coding sequence is TGTGCCAGCAGCTCCGGAGGCGACTATGGCTACACCTTC. Encoded protein: CASSSGGDYGYTF.

This chain links TRBV2 with TRBJ1-5; 8 nucleotides align to TRBD1. Unmatched junction bases numbered 8, after V lost 7 bases and J lost 12 bases. CDR1 SNHLY and CDR2 FYNNEI come from the germline V gene. The CDR3 sequence is 12 residues long. The CDR3 DNA follows: TGTGCCAGCACGATGGACAGGGAGGGCCAGCATTTT. Protein: CASTMDREGQHF.

This clonotype was counted many times. The chain has TRBV9 and TRBJ2-7, with D possibly TRBD2 on 5 matching bases. The CDR3 covers 17 residues. Germline CDR1 reads SGDLS; CDR2 reads YYNGEE. V lost 0 bases and J lost 3, with 19 bases in between. The CDR3 loop reads CASSVGLGGNWYYEQYF. The CDR3 region has the DNA TGTGCCAGCAGCGTAGGGCTTGGAGGAAATTGGTACTACGAGCAGTACTTC.

Many counts were recorded for this clonotype. The rearrangement joins TRBV7-3 to TRBJ2-7; TRBD2 is a possible D gene (5 bases). Per the germline V gene, CDR1 is SGHTA and CDR2 is FQGTGA. The CDR3 extends over 13 amino acids. Trimming removed 5 bases from V and 3 bases from J, with 11 bases in between. Here the CDR3 reads CASSAGRDYEQYF. The CDR3, as DNA: TGTGCCAGCAGCGCGGGCCGAGACTACGAGCAGTACTTC.

This clonotype was seen ten or more times. The rearrangement links TRBV12-3 or TRBV12-4 to TRBJ2-2, with TRBD1 identical over 7 bases. The CDR3 loop spans 14 amino acids. The V and J ends lost 6 bases and 8 bases, in that order; junction bases with no gene match: 9. The CDR3 reads CASSQQGSGGELFF. The CDR3 nucleotides are TGTGCCAGCAGCCAACAGGGGTCGGGAGGGGAGCTGTTTTTT.

Ten or more counts support this clonotype. Possible read error: a much larger clone is one base away. The chain recombines TRBV28 with TRBJ1-2, with D maybe TRBD1 (5 bases). Germline assignment: CDR1 MDHEN and CDR2 SYDVKM. The length of the CDR3 is 14 residues. Deletions cut 7 bases from V and 5 bases from J, with 17 bases between. CDR3 residues: CASNPEDTAYGYTF. CDR3 DNA sequence: TGTGCCAGCAACCCGGAGGACACAGCTTATGGCTACACCTTC.

This rearrangement joins TRBV6-5 to TRBJ1-5; D unresolved. Germline CDR1 and CDR2: MNHEY and SVGAGI. Trimming cost V 5 bases and J 3 bases, with 11 bases left between them. The length of the CDR3 is 14 residues. The CDR3 DNA follows: TGTGCCAGCAGTGACCGAGTTTTCAATCAGCCCCAGCATTTT. It translates to CASSDRVFNQPQHF.

This clonotype was seen many times. The CDR3 sequence is CATSDRTGWKNGYTF. CDR3 in DNA: TGTGCCACCAGTGACCGGACAGGGTGGAAGAATGGCTACACCTTC. The V gene is TRBV24-1, the J gene TRBJ1-2, with 8 positions matching TRBD1. The germline V gene encodes CDR1 KGHDR and CDR2 SFDVKD. V dropped 4 bases and J dropped 6; count of bases not matched to a gene: 9. The CDR3 sequence is 15 residues long.

This clonotype appeared many times. V gene TRBV30 combines with J gene TRBJ2-2; no clear D gene. Trimming cost V 3 bases and J 1 base, with 6 bases left between them. CDR3 length equals 13 residues. The germline CDR1 and CDR2 sequences are GTSNPN and SVGIG (reference sequence). This chain's CDR3 is CAWRTVNTGELFF. The CDR3 DNA is TGTGCCTGGAGAACAGTGAACACCGGGGAGCTGTTTTTT. The variable domain in full, completed from reference TRBV30 and TRBJ2-2, reads SQTIHQWPATLVQPVGSPLSLECTVEGTSNPNLYWYRQAAGRGLQLLFYSVGIGQISSEVPQNLSASRPQDRQFILSSKKLLLSDSGFYLCAWRTVNTGELFFGEGSRLTVL.

CDR3 sequence: CASSPRAGGEPQHF. CDR3 nucleotide sequence: TGTGCCAGCAGCCCCCGAGCAGGGGGGGAGCCCCAGCATTTT. This sequence joins TRBV6-1 and TRBJ1-5; 7 bases are shared with TRBD1. Per germline, CDR1 MNHNS and CDR2 SASEGT. The trim removed 6 bases at V and 8 bases at J, leaving 10 bases unmatched. The CDR3 spans 14 residues.

The chain links TRBV27 to TRBJ1-1; 7 bases are shared with TRBD1. The CDR3 totals 15 residues. The germline gives CDR1 MNHEY, CDR2 SMNVEV (reference sequence). V gave up 3 bases and J gave up 0 bases; unmatched junction bases: 4. In DNA form, the CDR3 reads TGTGCCAGCAGTTTCCTAGACAGGGTGAACACTGAAGCTTTCTTT. It encodes CASSFLDRVNTEAFF.

This clonotype was observed at least ten times. J is TRBJ2-7 and V is TRBV4-1; the D gene could be TRBD1 or TRBD2 (5 bases each). The CDR3 consists of 16 residues. V was trimmed by 1 base and J by 1 base, leaving 14 bases between them. Germline V gives CDR1 MGHRA, CDR2 YSYEKL. CDR3 sequence reads: CASSQVPGSNSYEQYF. The CDR3 DNA is TGCGCCAGCAGCCAAGTTCCAGGGAGTAATTCCTACGAGCAGTACTTC.

This clonotype occurred many times. The chain is built from TRBV12-5 and TRBJ1-5; a possible D gene is TRBD1 (6 bases). V lost 4 bases and J 16 bases, leaving 20 bases between the germline ends. The germline V gene encodes CDR1 LGHNT and CDR2 FRNRAP. The CDR3 runs 13 residues. The CDR3, as DNA: TGTGCTAGTGGTTCAGGACCGCAGGGGATAAATCATTTT. The encoded protein is CASGSGPQGINHF.

The chain recombines TRBV27 with TRBJ1-5, with a weak D call TRBD1 (6 bases). V gave up 5 bases and J gave up 4 bases, with 21 bases separating them. The CDR3 is 17 amino acids. Germline assignment: CDR1 MNHEY and CDR2 SMNVEV (reference sequence). The CDR3 DNA reads TGTGCCAGCAGTCCCATCCACAGGGCAGGGCCGAATCAGCCCCAGCATTTT. Translation gives CASSPIHRAGPNQPQHF.

This clonotype was found many times. The chain has TRBV5-1 and TRBJ2-5, with D perhaps given as TRBD1 or TRBD2 (5 bases each). V dropped 4 bases and J dropped 5 bases, with 18 bases sitting between them. The CDR3 consists of 15 residues. Germline lookup yields CDR1 SGHRS and CDR2 YFSETQ. The chain's CDR3 is CASSLPEGPEETQYF. The CDR3, as DNA: TGCGCCAGCAGCCTCCCTGAGGGGCCGGAGGAGACCCAGTACTTC.

This chain connects TRBV5-4 to TRBJ2-5, with D perhaps matching TRBD1 (5 bases). Germline V gene data show CDR1 as SGHNT and CDR2 as YYREEE (reference sequence). Trimming left V 3 bases short and J 5 bases short, with 11 bases between. This CDR3 comprises 13 residues. The CDR3 sequence: CASSSTVSETQYF. The CDR3 DNA reads as TGTGCCAGCAGCTCGACAGTCTCGGAGACCCAGTACTTC.

The chain couples TRBV28 to TRBJ1-2; D remains ambiguous. The V gene lost 5 bases and the J gene lost 3 bases, with 13 bases spanning the gap. Germline V gene lookup returns CDR1 MDHEN and CDR2 SYDVKM. The CDR3 loop spans 14 amino acids. This CDR3 is CASSPLSTDYGYTF. The CDR3 nucleotides read TGTGCCAGCAGTCCCCTAAGCACTGACTATGGCTACACCTTC.

For this clonotype: One base away lies a much larger clone, so this may be a sequencing read error. This chain links TRBV20-1 with TRBJ2-7; TRBD1 agrees at 8 bases. In germline, CDR1 is DFQATT, CDR2 SNEGSKA (reference sequence). The CDR3 loop spans 12 amino acids. The CDR3 coding sequence is TGCAGTGCCGGACAGGGAGCCTACAAGCAGTACTTC. It translates to CSAGQGAYKQYF.